These T cell receptor beta chains were read from a single sample in a study of early T cells in non-severe SARS-CoV-2 infection. MiXCR, run by TCRdb on the 5' RACE reads, gives a single entry per CDR3 protein. Of over 30,000 distinct CDR3 sequences listed, about 5% are singletons. The specimen was whole blood. These receptors were collected from an adult who was a healthcare worker with PCR-confirmed SARS-CoV-2 infection or an uninfected control (not recorded which). The CDR3 runs from the conserved cysteine through the conserved F or W. A D gene is named only where the DNA matches it firmly. Some rows have no size entry. The others give once, few or many, or a class for an expanded clone.

CASSYSWQGAGNYGYTF,TGTGCCAGCAGTTACTCGTGGCAGGGGGCCGGAAACTATGGCTACACCTTC,TRBD1,TRBJ1-2,TRBV6-5,NA
CATGQGRPSNYGYTF,TGTGCCACAGGACAGGGGCGACCATCTAACTATGGCTACACCTTC,TRBD1,TRBJ1-2,TRBV19,many
CASSKRTGMNTEAFF,TGTGCCAGCAGTAAACGGACAGGCATGAACACTGAAGCTTTCTTT,TRBD1,TRBJ1-1,TRBV6-5,many
CASSLGHRRGSYNEQFF,TGTGCCAGCAGCTTAGGGCATAGGCGGGGGTCCTACAATGAGCAGTTCTTC,TRBD2,TRBJ2-1,TRBV7-2,NA
CSASPPGGSYEQYF,TGCAGTGCTAGTCCGCCAGGGGGGTCATACGAGCAGTACTTC,NA,TRBJ2-7,TRBV20-1,many
CASSTDSHEGAEAFF,TGTGCCAGCAGCACCGACAGTCACGAGGGGGCTGAAGCTTTCTTT,NA,TRBJ1-1,TRBV9,many
CASSQSRGIPLETQYF,TGTGCCAGCAGCCAGTCGAGGGGAATTCCGTTAGAGACCCAGTACTTC,NA,TRBJ2-5,TRBV3-1,few
CSVDPPRGSYNEQFF,TGCAGCGTTGACCCTCCCAGGGGCAGCTACAATGAGCAGTTCTTC,NA,TRBJ2-1,TRBV29-1,many
CASSYVTGGNQFF,TGTGCCAGCAGTTACGTCACAGGGGGAAATCAGTTCTTC,TRBD1,TRBJ2-1,TRBV27,few
CASSLGHDYGYTF,TGTGCCAGCAGCCTCGGACATGACTATGGCTACACCTTC,NA,TRBJ1-2,TRBV3-1,many
CAWGLGGDQPQHF,TGTGCCTGGGGCCTCGGGGGGGATCAGCCCCAGCATTTT,NA,TRBJ1-5,TRBV30,many
CASRDQPNPNSGEQYF,TGTGCCAGCAGAGACCAACCAAATCCAAACTCGGGCGAGCAGTACTTC,NA,TRBJ2-7,TRBV2,many
CASSPGSYEQYF,TGCGCCAGCAGCCCGGGCTCCTACGAGCAGTACTTC,NA,TRBJ2-7,TRBV5-1,many
CSVAGRGVRTGSPEAFF,TGCAGCGTTGCAGGTCGGGGGGTTCGTACGGGCTCCCCCGAAGCTTTCTTT,NA,TRBJ1-1,TRBV29-1,NA
CASSWSANTEAFF,TGTGCCAGCAGTTGGTCGGCGAACACTGAAGCTTTCTTT,NA,TRBJ1-1,TRBV12-3/TRBV12-4,few
CASSQTGTENSPLHF,TGTGCCAGCAGTCAAACCGGGACAGAAAATTCACCCCTCCACTTT,TRBD1,TRBJ1-6,TRBV6-6,few
CASSPSTSGGSYEQYF,TGTGCCAGCAGCCCGTCGACTAGCGGGGGTTCCTACGAGCAGTACTTC,TRBD2,TRBJ2-7,TRBV7-6,NA
CSASHDNEQYF,TGCAGTGCTAGTCACGACAACGAGCAGTACTTC,NA,TRBJ2-7,TRBV20-1,few
CASSLPGGFEEKLFF,TGTGCCAGCAGCCTGCCGGGGGGGTTCGAGGAAAAACTGTTTTTT,NA,TRBJ1-4,TRBV3-1,many
CASSFYSNFGPNTEAFF,TGTGCCAGCAGTTTCTATTCTAATTTCGGACCGAACACTGAAGCTTTCTTT,NA,TRBJ1-1,TRBV27,NA
CASSPPGLAGDEQYF,TGTGCCAGCAGCCCCCCGGGACTAGCAGGAGACGAGCAGTACTTC,TRBD2,TRBJ2-7,TRBV28,NA
CASSRQASYNSPLHF,TGTGCCAGCAGCAGACAGGCCTCCTATAATTCACCCCTCCACTTT,NA,TRBJ1-6,TRBV7-9,many
CASSLEEGVLSGTQYF,TGTGCCAGCAGCTTAGAGGAGGGGGTACTTTCTGGGACCCAGTACTTC,NA,TRBJ2-5,TRBV7-7,many
CASSWDTNTGELFF,TGTGCCAGCAGCTGGGATACGAACACCGGGGAGCTGTTTTTT,NA,TRBJ2-2,TRBV7-3,many
CATSEGGLNTEAFF,TGTGCCACCAGCGAAGGGGGATTGAACACTGAAGCTTTCTTT,NA,TRBJ1-1,TRBV15,NA
CASSPIGDSPLHF,TGTGCCAGCAGTCCCATTGGAGATTCACCCCTCCACTTT,NA,TRBJ1-6,TRBV28,many
CSARGGSSYNSPLHF,TGCAGTGCCCGCGGGGGGAGCTCCTATAATTCACCCCTCCACTTT,NA,TRBJ1-6,TRBV20-1,few
CASGVTDTQYF,TGTGCCAGCGGCGTCACAGATACGCAGTATTTT,NA,TRBJ2-3,TRBV11-1,NA
CASSLRDRVETQYF,TGTGCCAGCAGCCTCCGGGACAGGGTAGAGACCCAGTACTTC,TRBD1,TRBJ2-5,TRBV11-2,many
CASSSRDPSYEQYF,TGTGCCAGCAGTTCCCGGGACCCAAGCTACGAGCAGTACTTC,NA,TRBJ2-7,TRBV6-1,many
CASSQDRVAQETQYF,TGTGCCAGCAGCCAGGACAGGGTTGCCCAAGAGACCCAGTACTTC,TRBD1,TRBJ2-5,TRBV7-2,many
CASSFSTTGVEQYF,TGTGCCAGCAGTTTTAGCACGACGGGGGTAGAGCAGTACTTC,NA,TRBJ2-7,TRBV12-3/TRBV12-4,many
CASSIGYRANEKLFF,TGTGCCAGTAGTATAGGTTACAGGGCTAATGAAAAACTGTTTTTT,NA,TRBJ1-4,TRBV19,many